Listed below are T cell receptor beta chains from one sample, sequenced in a study of blood T cell repertoires in COVID-19. Measured with immunoSEQ multiplex PCR; TCRdb has only the in-frame clones, and not every one. The repertoire holds approximately 240,000 clones, with approximately 84% as singletons. Sequencing input: peripheral blood. The receptors were gathered from a man in his forties or fifties with acute or convalescent COVID-19. Both conserved end residues are part of each CDR3.

CDR3aa	v_gene	j_gene
CASSAGLQQATQYF	TRBV27	TRBJ2-3
CASSLVGLAAGTDTQYF	TRBV5-4	TRBJ2-3
CASSAQGNYGYTF	TRBV16	TRBJ1-2
CARDRGYPTYEQYF	TRBV27	TRBJ2-7
CASSKSKNNEQFF	TRBV10-1	TRBJ2-1
CASSPLGGYGYTF	TRBV27	TRBJ1-2
CASSNCPKDSSGANVLTF	TRBV23-1	TRBJ2-6
CASSLAPVHEQFF	TRBV12-3/TRBV12-4	TRBJ2-1
CASSRGVGRTDTQYF	TRBV9	TRBJ2-3
CASSESMSSYEQYF	TRBV10-1	TRBJ2-7
CASSSFTLAGVHEQYF	TRBV7-6	TRBJ2-7
CASSSDRDYGYTF	TRBV7-8	TRBJ1-2
CASSYADYVQETQYF	TRBV6-5	TRBJ2-5
CAPNLRRAEQYF	TRBV6-5	TRBJ2-7
CASSQPSEGTIYF	TRBV4-2	TRBJ1-3
CASTDGGDSTFNQPQHF	TRBV28	TRBJ1-5
CASSGTSGQETQYF	TRBV13	TRBJ2-5
CASSVTGPGRETQYF	TRBV5-1	TRBJ2-5
CASRTGANTEAFF	TRBV6-5	TRBJ1-1
CASSDRGVVGNTIYF	TRBV5-4	TRBJ1-3
CASSPGQNYEQYF	TRBV18	TRBJ2-7
CASSLRGRVYEQYF	TRBV27	TRBJ2-7